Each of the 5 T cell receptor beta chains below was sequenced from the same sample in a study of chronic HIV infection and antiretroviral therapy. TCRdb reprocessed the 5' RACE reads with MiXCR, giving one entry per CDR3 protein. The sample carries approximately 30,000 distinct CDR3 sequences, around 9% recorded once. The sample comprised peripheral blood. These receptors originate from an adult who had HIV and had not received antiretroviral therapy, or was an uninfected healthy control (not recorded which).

CDR3 nucleotides: TGCAGTGCTAGTACGACGGGCCTAGCGATTGCTGGCACAGATACGCAGTATTTT. Translation: CSASTTGLAIAGTDTQYF. This chain connects TRBV20-1 to TRBJ2-3; D may be TRBD2 (6 bases). Germline V gene data show CDR1 as DFQATT and CDR2 as SNEGSKA (reference sequence). V shed 3 bases and J shed 1 base, with 23 bases lying between them. CDR3 length equals 18 residues.

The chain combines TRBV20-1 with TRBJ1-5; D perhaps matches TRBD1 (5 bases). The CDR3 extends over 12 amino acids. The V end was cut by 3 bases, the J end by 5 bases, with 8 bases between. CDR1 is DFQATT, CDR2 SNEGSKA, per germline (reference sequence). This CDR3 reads CSARLGDQPQHF. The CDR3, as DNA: TGCAGTGCTAGGTTGGGGGATCAGCCCCAGCATTTT.

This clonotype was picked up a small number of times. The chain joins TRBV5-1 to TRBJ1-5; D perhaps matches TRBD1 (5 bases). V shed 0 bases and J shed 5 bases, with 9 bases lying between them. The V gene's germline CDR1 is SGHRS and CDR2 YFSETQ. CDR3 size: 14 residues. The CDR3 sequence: CASSLAGSDQPQHF. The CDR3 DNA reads TGCGCCAGCAGCTTGGCAGGGTCGGATCAGCCCCAGCATTTT.

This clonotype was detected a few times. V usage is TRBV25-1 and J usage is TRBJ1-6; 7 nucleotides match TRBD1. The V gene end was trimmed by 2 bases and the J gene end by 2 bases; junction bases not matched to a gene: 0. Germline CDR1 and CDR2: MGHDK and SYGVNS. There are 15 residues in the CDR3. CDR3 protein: CASSEQGAYNSPLHF. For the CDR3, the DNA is TGTGCCAGCAGTGAACAGGGGGCCTATAATTCACCCCTCCACTTT.

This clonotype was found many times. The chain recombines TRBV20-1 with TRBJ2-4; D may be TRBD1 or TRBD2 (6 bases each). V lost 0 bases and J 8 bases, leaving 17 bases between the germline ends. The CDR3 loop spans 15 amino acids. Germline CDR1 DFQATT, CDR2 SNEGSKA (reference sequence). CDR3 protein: CSARDKDKGGHIQYF. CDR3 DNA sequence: TGCAGTGCTAGAGATAAAGACAAAGGGGGGCACATTCAGTACTTC.